The 5 T cell receptor beta chains given below trace back to one sample, sequenced in a study of shared clonotypes between healthy human individuals. Method: immunoSEQ multiplex PCR; TCRdb's copy keeps in-frame clones and lacks some. Of about 1.1 million clones listed, around 77% are singletons. Sequenced: memory CD4+ T cells from PBMCs. Stated subset: CD45RA-negative fraction. These receptors all stem from a man between 18 and 29 years old in good health. Some clones in this sample may be carry-over from other donors' samples.

The chain carries TRBV7-9 and TRBJ2-2, with a weak D call TRBD2 (5 bases). Looked up from germline, CDR1 is SEHNR and CDR2 is FQNEAQ (reference sequence). Trimming stripped 5 bases from V and 10 bases from J, with 11 bases between. This CDR3 is 12 amino acids long. CDR3 amino acids: CASSNGVVELFF. CDR3 nucleotide sequence: TGTGCCAGCAGCAACGGGGTCGTGGAGCTGTTTTTT.

The CDR3 reads CASSRSGTSASYNEQFF. CDR3 sequence (DNA): TGTGCCAGCAGCCGATCCGGAACTAGTGCGTCCTACAATGAGCAGTTCTTC. The rearrangement uses TRBV5-5 and TRBJ2-1, with D perhaps matching TRBD2 (5 bases). Germline lookup yields CDR1 SGHKS and CDR2 YYEKEE (reference sequence). This CDR3 has 17 residues. The germline V and J ends were trimmed by 4 bases and 1 base, with 18 bases remaining between them.

This chain links TRBV7-2 with TRBJ2-5; D is uncertain. Germline V gene sequence: CDR1 SGHTA, CDR2 FQGNSA. V gave up 0 bases and J gave up 2 bases, with 7 bases separating them. The CDR3 runs 14 residues. The CDR3 nucleotides read TGTGCCAGCAGCTTAGCCGCCGGGCAAGAGACCCAGTACTTC. Translating gives CASSLAAGQETQYF.

This clone appeared once. The junction departs from the called germline gene at one end, perhaps through a read error. The chain carries TRBV28 and TRBJ1-1; D might be TRBD1 (6 bases). The V gene's germline CDR1 is MDHEN and CDR2 SYDVKM. The CDR3 contains 14 residues. CDR3 sequence (DNA): TGCGCCAGCAGTCGGAGGGGGGCTGGAACTGAAGCTTTCTTT. Translation gives CASSRRGAGTEAFF.

The table lists this clone with a count of one. V gene TRBV25-1 combines with J gene TRBJ1-3, with D possibly being TRBD1 (5 bases). Germline V gives CDR1 MGHDK, CDR2 SYGVNS. The CDR3 sequence is 17 residues long. Between the trimmed V and J ends, which lost 10 bases and 0 bases, there was a span of 22 bases. The CDR3 sequence: CATTGNQGQLSGNTIYF. DNA for the CDR3: TGTGCCACCACGGGGAACCAGGGTCAACTCTCTGGAAACACCATATATTTT.